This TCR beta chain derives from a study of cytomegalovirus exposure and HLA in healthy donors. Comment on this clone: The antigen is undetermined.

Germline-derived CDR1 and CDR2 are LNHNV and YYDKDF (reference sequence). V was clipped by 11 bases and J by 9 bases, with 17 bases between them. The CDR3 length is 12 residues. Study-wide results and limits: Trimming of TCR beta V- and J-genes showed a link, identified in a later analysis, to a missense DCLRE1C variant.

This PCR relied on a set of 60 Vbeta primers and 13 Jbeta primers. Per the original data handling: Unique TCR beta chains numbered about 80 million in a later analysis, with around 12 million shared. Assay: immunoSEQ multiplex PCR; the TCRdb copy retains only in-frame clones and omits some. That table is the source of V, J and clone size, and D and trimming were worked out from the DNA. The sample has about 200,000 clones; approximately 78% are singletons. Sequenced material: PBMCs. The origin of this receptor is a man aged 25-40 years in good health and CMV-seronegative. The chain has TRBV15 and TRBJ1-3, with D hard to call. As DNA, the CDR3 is TGTGCCTCTGGTAGGGAGACGAGCACCATATATTTT. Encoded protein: CASGRETSTIYF.